A selection of T cell receptor beta chains follows, all from one sample in a study of T cell responses to AZD1222 COVID-19 vaccine. This table comes from immunoSEQ multiplex PCR, and its TCRdb copy is limited to in-frame clones, with some not included. The sample lists 130,000 or so clones; 85% to 95% were seen once. Sample: peripheral blood, taken on day 0 of AZD1222 vaccination. The receptors come from an adult in good health. Each CDR3 is given with its conserved first and last residue. A D gene is named only where the DNA matches it firmly. The size of a clone is reported for some rows only, either as once, few or many, or as a class for expanded clones.

v_gene	j_gene	abundance	d_gene	CDR3aa	CDR3nt
TRBV30	TRBJ1-2	.	.	CAWSVVGDGYTF	TGTGCCTGGAGTGTGGTGGGAGATGGCTACACCTTC
TRBV18	TRBJ2-7	.	.	CASSPMGQTGEQYF	TGTGCCAGCTCACCGATGGGCCAAACGGGGGAGCAGTACTTC
TRBV7-2	TRBJ2-3	.	.	CASSPGLRDTQYF	TGTGCCAGCAGCCCGGGACTTCGAGATACGCAGTATTTT
TRBV6-1	TRBJ2-7	.	.	CASSELLRYEQYF	TGTGCCAGCAGTGAGTTGTTGCGGTACGAGCAGTACTTC
TRBV6-4	TRBJ2-3	.	.	CASSLGLTDTQYF	TGTGCCAGCAGCCTCGGGCTAACAGATACGCAGTATTTT
TRBV7-8	TRBJ2-7	.	.	CASSSPSMVSYEQYF	TGTGCCAGCAGCTCCCCCAGTATGGTCTCCTACGAGCAGTACTTC
TRBV7-2	TRBJ2-7	.	.	CASSPRDPTYEQYF	TGTGCCAGCAGTCCCCGGGACCCGACCTACGAGCAGTACTTC
TRBV29-1	TRBJ1-1	.	.	CSAGGLPGGTEAFF	TGCAGCGCGGGGGGTCTTCCTGGCGGCACTGAAGCTTTCTTT
TRBV19	TRBJ1-2	once	.	CASSPRTAYGYTF	TGTGCCAGTAGTCCAAGGACAGCTTATGGCTACACCTTC
TRBV7-8	TRBJ2-3	.	TRBD1	CASSLQGAPTDTQYF	TGTGCCAGCAGCTTACAGGGGGCCCCCACAGATACGCAGTATTTT
TRBV15	TRBJ1-5	.	.	CATSRANNQPQHF	TGTGCCACCAGCAGAGCTAACAATCAGCCCCAGCATTTT
TRBV12-3/TRBV12-4	TRBJ1-6	.	.	CASSNPNSPLHF	TGTGCCAGCAGCAACCCTAATTCACCCCTCCACTTT
TRBV7-9	TRBJ2-7	.	.	CASSLVTRDGIPYEQYF	TGTGCCAGCAGCTTAGTCACAAGGGACGGTATACCCTACGAGCAGTACTTC
TRBV4-1	TRBJ1-5	once	.	CAGSQEGQEGNQPQHF	TGCGCCGGCAGCCAAGAGGGCCAGGAGGGCAATCAGCCCCAGCATTTT
TRBV19	TRBJ1-5	.	.	CASSTLGNQPQHF	TGTGCCAGTAGTACCCTGGGCAATCAGCCCCAGCATTTT
TRBV30	TRBJ1-5	.	TRBD1	CAWSFGQGSNQPQHF	TGTGCCTGGAGTTTTGGACAGGGCAGCAATCAGCCCCAGCATTTT
TRBV11-2	TRBJ2-7	.	TRBD2	CASSLDGGSRYEQYF	TGTGCCAGCAGCTTAGATGGCGGGAGTAGATACGAGCAGTACTTC
TRBV6-5	TRBJ2-1	.	TRBD1	CASSKTDRVGEQFF	TGTGCCAGCAGTAAAACGGACAGGGTAGGTGAGCAGTTCTTC
TRBV6-5	TRBJ2-7	.	.	CASASRDTYEQYF	TGTGCCAGCGCGAGCAGGGACACCTACGAGCAGTACTTC
TRBV11-2	TRBJ2-1	.	.	CASLMGQESYNEQFF	TGTGCCAGCCTGATGGGGCAGGAATCCTACAATGAGCAGTTCTTC
TRBV21-1	TRBJ2-7	.	.	CARRHLRGSDEQYF	TGTGCCAGACGCCACCTCAGGGGGAGCGACGAGCAGTACTTC
TRBV6-2/TRBV6-3	TRBJ2-3	once	.	CASSYSRGRLGDTQYF	TGTGCCAGCAGTTACTCAAGGGGGCGACTAGGAGATACGCAGTATTTT
TRBV7-9	TRBJ2-2	.	.	CASSPERFSRGELFF	TGTGCCAGCAGCCCCGAGAGGTTCTCCCGCGGGGAGCTGTTTTTT
TRBV5-1	TRBJ2-2	.	TRBD1	CASSLGGQGLAGELFF	TGCGCCAGCAGCTTGGGTGGACAGGGGTTGGCCGGGGAGCTGTTTTTT
TRBV19	TRBJ2-7	.	.	CASSGARTSYSYEQYF	TGTGCCAGTAGTGGCGCTAGGACATCCTACTCCTACGAGCAGTACTTC
TRBV18	TRBJ2-7	.	TRBD2	CASSRTSGRNEQYF	TGTGCCAGCTCGCGGACTAGCGGGAGGAACGAGCAGTACTTC
TRBV10-1	TRBJ2-1	.	.	CASSALDPVRGNEQFF	TGCGCCAGCAGCGCACTCGACCCAGTAAGAGGGAATGAGCAGTTCTTC
TRBV18	TRBJ2-7	.	TRBD1	CASSPRTGEYEQYF	TGTGCCAGCTCACCCCGGACAGGGGAGTACGAGCAGTACTTC
TRBV6-2/TRBV6-3	TRBJ1-2	.	.	CASSLLNYGYTF	TGTGCCAGCAGTTTACTTAACTATGGCTACACCTTC
TRBV7-9	TRBJ2-1	.	.	CASSLGSGYNEQFF	TGTGCCAGCAGCTTGGGGAGCGGGTACAATGAGCAGTTCTTC
TRBV29-1	TRBJ1-4	.	.	CSVGTLGIREKLFF	TGCAGCGTTGGGACATTAGGGATACGTGAAAAACTGTTTTTT
TRBV7-2	TRBJ2-7	once	TRBD2	CASSFGLGYEQYF	TGTGCCAGCAGCTTTGGACTAGGCTACGAGCAGTACTTC
TRBV2	TRBJ1-4	.	.	CASTARSYATNEKLFF	TGTGCCAGCACCGCTCGGAGTTATGCAACTAATGAAAAACTGTTTTTT
TRBV27	TRBJ1-2	.	TRBD1	CASSPGGTNYGYTF	TGTGCCAGCAGCCCAGGGGGTACTAACTATGGCTACACCTTC
TRBV28	TRBJ2-7	.	.	CASGLYYEQYF	TGTGCCAGCGGCCTTTACTACGAGCAGTACTTC